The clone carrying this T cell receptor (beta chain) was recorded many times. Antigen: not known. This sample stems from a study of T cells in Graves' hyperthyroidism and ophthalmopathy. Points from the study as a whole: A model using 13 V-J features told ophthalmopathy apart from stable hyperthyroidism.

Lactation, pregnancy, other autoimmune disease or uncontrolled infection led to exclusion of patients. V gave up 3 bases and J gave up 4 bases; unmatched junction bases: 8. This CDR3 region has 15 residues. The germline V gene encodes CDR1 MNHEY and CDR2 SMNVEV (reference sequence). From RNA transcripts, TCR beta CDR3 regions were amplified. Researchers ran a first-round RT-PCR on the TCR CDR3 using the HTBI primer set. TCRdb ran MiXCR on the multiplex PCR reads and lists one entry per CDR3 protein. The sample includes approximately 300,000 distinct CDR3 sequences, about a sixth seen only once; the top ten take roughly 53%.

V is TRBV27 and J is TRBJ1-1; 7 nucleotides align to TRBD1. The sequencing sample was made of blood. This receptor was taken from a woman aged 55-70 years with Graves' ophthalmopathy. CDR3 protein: CASSLSTGLGTEAFF. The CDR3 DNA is TGTGCCAGCAGTTTGTCGACAGGGTTAGGCACTGAAGCTTTCTTT.